This entry lists 14 T cell receptor beta chains sequenced from one sample in a study of multiple sclerosis patients with progressive multifocal leukoencephalopathy. The time point was: time of PML onset. Using immunoSEQ multiplex PCR, the repertoire was profiled, and TCRdb retains in-frame clones only, with some absent. The table lists 25,000 to 35,000 clones, around 85% of them singletons, with under 15% in the top ten. This specimen was PBMCs, taken from a patient treated with natalizumab. The receptor set was obtained from a woman in her twenties or thirties with progressive multifocal leukoencephalopathy.

The chain recombines TRBV5-1 with TRBJ2-1, with 9 bases identical to TRBD1. The germline V gene has CDR1 SGHRS and CDR2 YFSETQ. After removal of 0 bases from V and 6 bases from J, the junction contained 4 bases not matched to a gene. The length of the CDR3 is 15 residues. CDR3 protein: CASSLGTGAGNEQFF. The CDR3 DNA sequence: TGCGCCAGCAGCTTGGGGACAGGGGCTGGCAATGAGCAGTTCTTC. Supplemented by reference TRBV5-1 and TRBJ2-1, the full variable domain reads KAGVTQTPRYLIKTRGQQVTLSCSPISGHRSVSWYQQTPGQGLQFLFEYFSETQRNKGNFPGRFSGRQFSNSRSEMNVSTLELGDSALYLCASSLGTGAGNEQFFGPGTRLTVL.

This chain uses TRBV27 with TRBJ2-7; D is unclear. CDR1 and CDR2 from the germline V gene are MNHEY and SMNVEV (reference sequence). The CDR3 is made up of 14 amino acids. Trimming shortened V by 6 bases and J by 5 bases, and 17 bases separated the two germline ends. CDR3 sequence: CASSPVGSSHEQYF. Here the CDR3 DNA reads TGTGCCAGCAGCCCCGTCGGATCAAGTCACGAGCAGTACTTC.

V and J are TRBV5-1 and TRBJ2-3, with D possibly being TRBD2 (6 bases). The V gene's germline CDR1 is SGHRS and CDR2 YFSETQ. This CDR3 has 13 residues. V gave up 1 base and J gave up 5 bases, with 8 bases separating them. This chain's CDR3 is CASSLSSGDTQYF. The CDR3 coding sequence is TGCGCCAGCAGCTTGAGTAGCGGAGATACGCAGTATTTT.

This chain joins TRBV7-8 and TRBJ1-4; TRBD1 might be the D (5 bases). The V gene's germline CDR1 is SGHVS and CDR2 FQNEAQ. With 4 bases removed from V and 8 bases from J, the gap between germline ends came to 20 bases. The CDR3 is 16 residues long. CDR3 coding DNA: TGTGCCAGCAGCTCCGACCGGGGGAGGGAGTACGAAAAACTGTTTTTT. This translates into CASSSDRGREYEKLFF.

Only a few counts were recorded for this clone. The CDR3 DNA is TGTGCCAGTAGCCAACAGGGGGCTTCGGGGAAACTGTTTTTT. It translates to CASSQQGASGKLFF. This chain joins TRBV19 and TRBJ1-4; 9 bases are shared with TRBD1. The J segment lost 11 bases and the V segment lost 6 bases, leaving 10 bases of the junction unmatched. CDR1 is LNHDA and CDR2 is SQIVND in the germline V gene (reference sequence). The CDR3 has 14 residues.

V is TRBV4-2 and J is TRBJ2-2; D is perhaps TRBD2 (5 bases). The CDR3 length is 17 residues. From germline, CDR1 is LGHNA and CDR2 YNFKEQ. Between the trimmed V and J ends, which lost 4 bases and 3 bases, there was a span of 18 bases. CDR3 in DNA: TGTGCCAGCAGCCCCAGCCTAGCTAGTCGGTACACCGGGGAGCTGTTTTTT. It specifies CASSPSLASRYTGELFF.

The count of this clone is one. V and J are TRBV5-5 and TRBJ2-3; either TRBD1 or TRBD2 may fit D (5 bases each). CDR1 is SGHKS and CDR2 is YYEKEE in the germline V gene (reference sequence). This CDR3 region has 15 residues. V was clipped by 4 bases and J by 1 base, with 13 bases between them. CDR3 nucleotide sequence: TGTGCCAGCAGCACCGGGGCGATTGGCACAGATACGCAGTATTTT. It specifies CASSTGAIGTDTQYF. Full variable domain (outside the CDR3, taken from reference TRBV5-5 and TRBJ2-3): DAGVTQSPTHLIKTRGQQVTLRCSPISGHKSVSWYQQVLGQGPQFIFQYYEKEERGRGNFPDRFSARQFPNYSSELNVNALLLGDSALYLCASSTGAIGTDTQYFGPGTRLTVL.

The chain has TRBV5-1 and TRBJ2-7; tentative D call: TRBD2 (5 bases). Trimming cost V 4 bases and J 0 bases, with 17 bases left between them. The CDR3 extends over 16 amino acids. Germline-derived CDR1 and CDR2 are SGHRS and YFSETQ. CDR3 nucleotide sequence: TGCGCCAGCAGCGTCGGAGGCGGACCTAACTCCTACGAGCAGTACTTC. Translated, it gives CASSVGGGPNSYEQYF.

Notes on this clone: This specimen includes other DNA sequences encoding the same CDR3. The chain has TRBV27 and TRBJ1-4; unclear D gene. Trimming removed 4 bases at V and 5 bases at J, with 11 bases between. The CDR3 contains 14 residues. Germline V lookup: CDR1 MNHEY, CDR2 SMNVEV (reference sequence). CDR3 bases: TGTGCCAGCAGTTCCCCCGGGTCAAATGAAAAACTGTTTTTT. This codes for CASSSPGSNEKLFF.

J is TRBJ2-3 and V is TRBV29-1; TRBD2 matches 10 bases. With 7 bases clipped from V and 4 bases from J, the junction kept 20 bases outside the gene matches. Germline V CDR1 and CDR2: SQVTM, ANQGSEA. CDR3 size: 18 residues. CDR3 DNA sequence: TGCAGCGCCCCCCTGGCCGGAACTAGCGGGGCGAGAGCAGATACGCAGTATTTT. It is translated as CSAPLAGTSGARADTQYF.

The rearrangement joins TRBV27 to TRBJ1-2, with D possibly matching TRBD1 (5 bases). Looked up from germline, CDR1 is MNHEY and CDR2 is SMNVEV (reference sequence). Trimming removed 8 bases at V and 3 bases at J, with 16 bases between. This CDR3 is 14 amino acids long. The CDR3 region is CASRLLQGDYGYTF. CDR3 sequence (DNA): TGTGCCAGCCGTCTCCTGCAGGGCGACTATGGCTACACCTTC.

This clone was seen just once. V usage is TRBV7-9 and J usage is TRBJ1-4; D is possibly TRBD1 (6 bases). The germline CDR1 and CDR2 sequences are SEHNR and FQNEAQ (reference sequence). Trimming took off 6 bases at V and 6 bases at J, with 17 bases between the two ends. This CDR3 is 15 amino acids long. The CDR3 reads CASRPPGHPDEKLFF. The CDR3 DNA reads TGTGCCAGCAGGCCCCCGGGACATCCTGATGAAAAACTGTTTTTT.

J is TRBJ2-1 and V is TRBV5-5; 7 nucleotides agree with TRBD1. There are 16 residues in the CDR3. Germline lookup yields CDR1 SGHKS and CDR2 YYEKEE (reference sequence). V lost 4 bases to trimming and J lost 1 base; unmatched junction nucleotides: 8. The CDR3 nucleotides are TGTGCCAGCAGCCTCGGGACAGCTACTTCCTACAATGAGCAGTTCTTC. This sequence encodes CASSLGTATSYNEQFF.

The chain joins TRBV7-7 to TRBJ2-5; 7 nucleotides agree with TRBD1. CDR1 and CDR2 (germline): SSHAT, FNYEAQ (reference sequence). Trimming at V came to 4 bases and at J to 5 bases, leaving 10 bases not matched to a gene. The CDR3 runs to 15 residues. The CDR3 DNA reads TGTGCCAGCAGCTCCGACAGGGTCGGTCGCGAGACCCAGTACTTC. Translation: CASSSDRVGRETQYF.